Below, one T cell receptor beta chain is given with its context. The CDR3 covers 13 residues. The germline V gene has CDR1 SEHNR and CDR2 FQNEAQ (reference sequence). This entry belongs to a study of monozygotic twins with inflammatory bowel disease. From its re-call of the 5' RACE reads, TCRdb lists each CDR3 protein once, without DNA. This table lists over 110,000 distinct CDR3 sequences. This TCR was recovered from a human donor with ulcerative colitis or Crohn's disease, or a healthy co-twin of an affected twin (not recorded which). The rearrangement links TRBV7-9 to TRBJ2-7; no DNA is available, so the TRBD1 call from TCRdb remains unchecked. The sample consisted of blood. The CDR3 here is CASSRDRTYEQYF.